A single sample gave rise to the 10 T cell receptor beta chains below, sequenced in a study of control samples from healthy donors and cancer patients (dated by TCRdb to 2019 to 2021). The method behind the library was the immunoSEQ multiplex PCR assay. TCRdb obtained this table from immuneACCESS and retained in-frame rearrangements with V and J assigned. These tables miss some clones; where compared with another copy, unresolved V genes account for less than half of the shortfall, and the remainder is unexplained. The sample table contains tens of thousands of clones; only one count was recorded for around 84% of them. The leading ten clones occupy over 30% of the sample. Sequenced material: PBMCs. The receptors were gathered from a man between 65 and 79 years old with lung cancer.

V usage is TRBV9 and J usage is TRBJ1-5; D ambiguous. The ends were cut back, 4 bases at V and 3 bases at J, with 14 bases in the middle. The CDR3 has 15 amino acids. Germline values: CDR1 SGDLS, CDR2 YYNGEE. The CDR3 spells CASSPGAIDNQPQHF. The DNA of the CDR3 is TGTGCCAGCAGCCCAGGAGCGATAGACAATCAGCCCCAGCATTTT.

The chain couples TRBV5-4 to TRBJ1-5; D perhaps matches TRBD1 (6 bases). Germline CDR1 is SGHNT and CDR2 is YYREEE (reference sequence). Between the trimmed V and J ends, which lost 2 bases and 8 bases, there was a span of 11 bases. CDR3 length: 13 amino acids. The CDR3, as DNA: TGTGCCAGCAGCTTACAGGGTAGGGAGCCCCAGCATTTT. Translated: CASSLQGREPQHF.

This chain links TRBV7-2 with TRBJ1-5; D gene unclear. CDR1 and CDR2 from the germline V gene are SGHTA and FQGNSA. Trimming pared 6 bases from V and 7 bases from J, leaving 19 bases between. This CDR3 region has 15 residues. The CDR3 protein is CASSRSVEEGQPQHF. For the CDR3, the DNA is TGTGCCAGCAGTAGATCAGTTGAGGAAGGGCAGCCCCAGCATTTT.

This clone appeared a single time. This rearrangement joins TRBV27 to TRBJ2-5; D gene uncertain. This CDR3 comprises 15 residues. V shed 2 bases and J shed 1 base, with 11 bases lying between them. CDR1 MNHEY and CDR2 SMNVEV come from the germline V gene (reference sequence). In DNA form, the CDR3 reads TGTGCCAGCAGTTTACTCCGGCCCCCCCAAGAGACCCAGTACTTC. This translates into CASSLLRPPQETQYF.

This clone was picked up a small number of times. The CDR3: CASSQDSSGANVLTF. The CDR3 nucleotides read TGTGCCAGCAGTCAGGACAGCTCTGGGGCCAACGTCCTGACTTTC. The chain employs TRBV28 and TRBJ2-6; tentative D call: TRBD1 (6 bases). V lost 5 bases and J lost 0, with 8 bases in between. CDR1 and CDR2 (germline): MDHEN, SYDVKM. This CDR3 is built from 15 residues.

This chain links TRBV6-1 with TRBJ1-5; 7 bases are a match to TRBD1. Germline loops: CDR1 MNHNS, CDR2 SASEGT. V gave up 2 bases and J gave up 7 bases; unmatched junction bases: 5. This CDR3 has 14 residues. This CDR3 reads CASSELQGRQPQHF. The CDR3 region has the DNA TGTGCCAGCAGTGAACTACAGGGGAGGCAGCCCCAGCATTTT.

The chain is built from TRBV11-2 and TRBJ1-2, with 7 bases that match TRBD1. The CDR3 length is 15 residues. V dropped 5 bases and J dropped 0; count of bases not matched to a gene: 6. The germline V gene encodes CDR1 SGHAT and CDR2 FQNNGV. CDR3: CASSPGQISNYGYTF. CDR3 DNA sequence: TGTGCCAGCAGCCCGGGACAGATCTCTAACTATGGCTACACCTTC.

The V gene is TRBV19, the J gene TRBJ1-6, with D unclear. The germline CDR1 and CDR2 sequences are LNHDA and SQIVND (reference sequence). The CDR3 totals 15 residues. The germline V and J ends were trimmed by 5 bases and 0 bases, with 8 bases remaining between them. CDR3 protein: CASSVQSSYNSPLHF. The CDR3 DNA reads TGTGCCAGTAGTGTACAGAGCTCCTATAATTCACCCCTCCACTTT.

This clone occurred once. CDR3 DNA: TGTGCCAGTAGAAGGACAGGGGCCTACGAGCAGTACTTC. This gives the protein CASRRTGAYEQYF. The chain is built from TRBV19 and TRBJ2-7; TRBD1 matches at 9 bases. This CDR3 has 13 residues. Trimming took 6 bases from V and 2 from J; bases not matched to a gene: 2. The germline gives CDR1 LNHDA, CDR2 SQIVND (reference sequence).

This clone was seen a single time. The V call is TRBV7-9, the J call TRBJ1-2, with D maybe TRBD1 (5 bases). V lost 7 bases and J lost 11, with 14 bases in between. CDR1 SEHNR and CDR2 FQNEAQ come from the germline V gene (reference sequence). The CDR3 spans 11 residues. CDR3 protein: CASKAGGDYTF. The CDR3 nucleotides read TGTGCCAGCAAGGCTGGGGGGGATTACACCTTC.